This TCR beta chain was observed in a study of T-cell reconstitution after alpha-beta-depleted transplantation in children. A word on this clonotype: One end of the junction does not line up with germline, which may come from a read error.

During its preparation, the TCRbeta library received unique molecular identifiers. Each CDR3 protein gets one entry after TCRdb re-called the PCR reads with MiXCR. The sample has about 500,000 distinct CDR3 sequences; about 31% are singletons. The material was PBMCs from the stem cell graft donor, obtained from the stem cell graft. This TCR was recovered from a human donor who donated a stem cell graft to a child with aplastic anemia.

The CDR3 here is CASRSGLLNTWELFF. The CDR3 bases are TGTGCCAGCAGATCGGGACTCCTTAACACCTGGGAGCTGTTTTTT. The rearrangement joins TRBV12-3 or TRBV12-4 to TRBJ2-2, with a tentative D call TRBD2 (6 bases). This CDR3 contains 15 residues.